This record looks at one T cell receptor (beta chain) sequence and its context. Its antigen is not yet known. The cohort consisted of hundreds of healthy bone marrow donors. Cohort members were all nominally healthy when sampled, although unrecorded immune exposures were likely present. The donor tested CMV seropositive and was one of the 289 seropositive cohort members. A peripheral blood sample was provided by each donor, and peripheral blood mononuclear cells were used for TCR beta sequencing. The Qiagen DNeasy Blood Extraction Kit was used to extract genomic DNA from the blood cell samples. The data are from a study of cytomegalovirus exposure and HLA in healthy donors (dated 2017 in TCRdb). Regarding the research as a whole: In an earlier analysis of under 600 of the donors, less than 350 Gb of sequence data and approximately 100 million unique TCR beta sequences from 150 million to 200 million T cells were reported. Around 300 gigabases of sequencing data and tens of millions of unique TCR sequences were included in an early release covering roughly 600 HLA-typed donors. Among the roughly 400 genotyped donors, around 81% belonged to the genetic ancestry cluster associated with self-reported Caucasian donors. The study was designed to test whether signatures of past pathogen exposure could be identified by cataloging public T cell receptors. Using immunosequencing, the study profiled T cell repertoires from about 610 subjects and related those repertoires to cytomegalovirus serostatus. Along with the approximately 650-subject first cohort, a separate validation cohort of more than 90 different subjects was used. To predict cytomegalovirus infection status, the study brought together high-throughput TCR immunosequencing, statistical association of individual TCRs with disease status, and machine learning. A later analysis re-analyzed previously published TCR beta repertoires from 600 to 850 donors and added high-resolution HLA genotyping to study TCR occurrence patterns. Rather than using new phenotypic data, the later analysis identified candidate immune exposures from TCR beta sequences and from how often those sequences occurred across donors. An earlier analysis of 587 of the donors used high-throughput TCR beta sequencing to judge whether each TCR beta V gene segment behaved as functional or pseudogenic. Donor age, sex, ethnicity and CMV serostatus were compiled together with the repertoire data. A later genetic analysis used genome-wide SNP genotypes for about three fifths of the 666 donors, treating that subset as a discovery cohort. Every repertoire in the discovery cohort had been generated on one and the same sequencing platform. Class I and class II HLA loci were covered by the typing at four-digit resolution. The number of donors typed differed by locus, with about 629-640 for A, B, C, DRB1 and DQB1, about 500 for DQA1, 600 to 610 for DPA1, and 400 to 490 for DPB1. Four or five DR-DQ haplotypes were handled as single units for association and clustering because linkage in the cohort was strong. Across 300 to 500 genotyped donors of the cohort, an average of approximately 240,000 unique TCR beta nucleotide sequences per donor were sequenced, and roughly 17% of those sequences were non-productive.

The library was built by means of the immunoSEQ multiplex PCR assay. For the multiplex PCR, a mixture combining 60 forward primers for TCR Vbeta segments and 13 reverse primers for TCR Jbeta segments was used. A multiplex PCR assay on genomic DNA amplified the CDR3 region of rearranged TCR beta genes. Amplified TCR beta libraries were sequenced as 87-base-pair reads on the Illumina HiSeq System. The source study handled its data this way. A later analysis tallied around 87 million unique TCR beta chains across the approximately 670 repertoires, and 10 million to 11 million of those chains were shared by two or more donors. A nearest-neighbor algorithm error-corrected the raw reads and collapsed the reads into unique sequences, merging closely related sequences to remove PCR and sequencing errors. Alignment of CDR3 sequences to IMGT reference sequences was used to assign V, D and J gene segments. For a sequence to be retained, at least a six-nucleotide match to both a V gene segment and a J gene segment was required. Rearrangements were classified as productive when the CDR3 lacked stop codons and remained in frame with V and J, and all other rearrangements were classified as non-productive. Following IMGT convention, CDR3 was defined as the stretch from the second conserved V-encoded cysteine to the conserved J-encoded phenylalanine. Sequences without an unambiguous match to a single V gene segment were excluded from the earlier analysis of almost 600 of the donors. An earlier analysis of several hundred of the donors called V segments functional above 56.7% productive rearrangements and segregating when the between-donor standard deviation exceeded 5%. A statistical classification framework was built for diagnosing cytomegalovirus status from the catalog of TCR beta chain sequences. In a later analysis, V and J genes were assigned by comparing TCR nucleotide sequences against IMGT/GENE-DB human TR gene sequences. In a later analysis, CDR3 sequences and most-parsimonious VDJ recombination scenarios were assigned using the TCRdist pipeline. In a later analysis, every TCR beta chain was defined by the combination of its CDR3 amino acid sequence and its V-gene family, and reads without a unique V-gene family were dropped. As a way to deal with suspected cross-contamination and a sequencing artifact, a later analysis dropped approximately 570 nucleotide sequences that were highly shared and had low generation probability. In a later analysis, a clonal expansion index for each public chain was calculated from normalized within-repertoire ranks of inferred template counts. A later analysis computed generation probabilities with a VDJ recombination model fitted to out-of-frame rearrangements, and checked the results against IGoR. A later analysis scored TCR-TCR, TCR-HLA and TCR-CMV co-occurrence with hypergeometric tests, applying a repertoire-size bias correction to TCR pairs. In a later analysis, false discovery rates were estimated by permuting HLA or CMV assignments 20 times. In a later analysis, co-occurring TCRs were grouped with DBSCAN, and TCRdist sequence similarity was added when clustering was performed within HLA-allele-positive subsets. Co-occurrence clustering excluded repertoires with fewer than 30,000 or more than 120,000 public chains, plus five with anomalous nucleotide sharing. Here the immuneACCESS table is served through TCRdb, limited to in-frame sequences with V and J called. Missing clones are a known gap in these copies; in checked studies unresolved V genes cover under half, and the rest lacks a known reason. V and J calls and clone size are copied from that table; D and trimming were computed from the DNA. The table for this sample shows 30,000 to 35,000 clones. Of the sample, under 6% falls within the top ten clones.

CDR1 and CDR2 are read off the germline V gene as SGDLS and YYNGEE. The CDR3 has 14 amino acids, counting the end cysteine and phenylalanine. CDR3 DNA only is kept here, 42 bases in frame from base 1. Unmatched junction bases come to 1, with V trimmed by 5 bases and J by 1 base. Study-level results and caveats: A later analysis associated about 17,000 TCR beta sequences with specific HLA alleles at a false discovery rate of 0.05. Because HLA typing was unavailable for some donors at each locus, only the typed subset was used in association tests. In a later analysis, several top co-occurrence clusters were reported to appear linked to parvovirus B19, influenza, CMV and Epstein-Barr virus. For the cohort, immune exposure information was limited to CMV serostatus. According to a later analysis, TCR association rates differed among HLA loci, with DRB1 alleles showing the most associated TCRs and HLA-C alleles showing the fewest. The authors suggested that the approach could potentially be extended to other disease states and immunological phenotypes. Because the 87-base-pair reads could not distinguish some IMGT-functional V segments, including TRBV6-2 and TRBV6-3, those segments were excluded. A later genetic analysis associated a missense DCLRE1C variant with V-gene and J-gene trimming of TCR beta chains, and an independent cohort replicated the association. Three of the identified cytomegalovirus-associated TCR beta chains were confirmed in vitro to be specific for cytomegalovirus antigens. A cluster of highly shared sequence variants was judged likely to represent a technical artifact of the sequencing pipeline. Because counts were too low, approximately 18 rarely observed V segments, including chromosome 9 orphons, were excluded from the earlier analysis of a few hundred of the donors. Linkage disequilibrium might explain the correlated functional status among segregating V segments, but an unknown experimental factor could not be ruled out. A further reported finding was that TCR beta sequences accurately predicted the HLA-A and HLA-B alleles for most subjects in the first cohort. This cohort had only TCR beta chains sequenced, and the lack of alpha or paired-chain data limited which features could be detected. In an earlier analysis of about 540 of the donors, most TCR beta V segments were observed in productive rearrangements about 87% or about 30% of the time, broadly matching IMGT annotations. According to a later analysis, most CMV-associated TCR beta chains appeared to be HLA-restricted, and the HLA associations seemed to be driven largely by CMV exposure. Assigning TCR associations to individual alleles was difficult when HLA alleles, especially DR and DQ, strongly co-occurred. Most TCR sequences were seen in very few donors, while some public TCRs were found in many individuals. In a later analysis, HLA-associated TCR beta chains were found to be more clonally expanded and to have lower generation probabilities than equally common non-associated chains. In the study, some 160 TCR beta chains were listed as associated with cytomegalovirus. According to a later genetic analysis, donors in an Asian-associated ancestry cluster had fewer N-insertions in productive TCRs than the approximately 630-donor mean. The classifier was reported to diagnose cytomegalovirus status with high specificity and sensitivity in both the original cohort and the validation cohort. The presence/absence analyses assumed that sequencing depth was roughly uniform across donors, and that assumption may not be true.

The sequencing sample was made of PBMCs. The sequence was obtained from a woman in her thirties or forties in good health and CMV-seropositive. The sequence links TRBV9 to TRBJ2-3, and 10 bases in between align with TRBD2. The CDR3 in this case is CASRGTSGTDTQYF. Here is the DNA: TGTGCCAGCAGGGGGACTAGCGGCACAGATACGCAGTATTTT.